The 11 T cell receptor beta chains below were found in one sample sequenced in a study of T cell repertoires in cytomegalovirus infection. Using its own MiXCR run on the reads, TCRdb lists one record per CDR3 protein. In the table there are approximately 730,000 distinct CDR3 sequences, roughly 30% of which are singletons. These receptors lack a known antigen. The material sequenced was cultured PBMCs, taken from culture after CMV antigen stimulation. The origin of the receptors is a human donor in good health (CMV status not recorded). Some clones in this sample may be carry-over from other donors' samples.

The rearrangement links TRBV15 to TRBJ2-7, with 7 nucleotides matching TRBD1. This CDR3 spans 16 amino acids. Looked up from germline, CDR1 is LNHNV and CDR2 is YYDKDF (reference sequence). V trimming: 1 base; J trimming: 2 bases; junction bases outside the gene matches: 8. The CDR3 nucleotides read TGTGCCACCAGCAGAGGACAGGGTAGCTGGACCTACGAGCAGTACTTC. It is translated as CATSRGQGSWTYEQYF.

The V call is TRBV10-1, the J call TRBJ2-4; 7 bases are a match to TRBD1. There are 14 residues in the CDR3. The germline V gene has CDR1 WNHNN and CDR2 SYGVQD (reference sequence). V lost 4 bases and J lost 8; bases outside the gene matches: 8. The CDR3 loop reads CASSAQGTEDIQYF. The CDR3 DNA reads as TGCGCCAGCAGTGCCCAGGGGACAGAAGACATTCAGTACTTC.

The chain joins TRBV4-2 to TRBJ2-5, with 13 bases lining up with TRBD2. The germline gives CDR1 LGHNA, CDR2 YNFKEQ. There are 16 residues in the CDR3. Germline trimming cut 5 bases from V and 5 bases from J; bases unmatched to any gene: 8. In DNA form, the CDR3 reads TGTGCCAGCAGCAAAGCTGAACTAGCGGGAGGGGAGACCCAGTACTTC. Protein product: CASSKAELAGGETQYF.

About this clonotype itself: One end of the junction does not line up with germline, which may come from a read error. The V gene is TRBV7-6, the J gene TRBJ2-7; either TRBD1 or TRBD2 may supply D (5 bases each). The germline gives CDR1 SGHVS, CDR2 FNYEAQ. The CDR3 contains 14 residues. CDR3 protein: CASSSLGRRSERYF. Here the CDR3 DNA reads TGTGCCAGCAGCTCACTGGGACGTCGCAGCGAGCGGTACTTC.

This clonotype has a single count. The chain joins TRBV6-2 or TRBV6-3 to TRBJ2-7; unclear D gene. The ends were cut back, 0 bases at V and 5 bases at J, with 5 bases in the middle. CDR3 length equals 12 residues. Germline CDR1 MNHEY, CDR2 SVGEGT. This CDR3 is CASSYSANEQYF. In DNA form, the CDR3 reads TGTGCCAGCAGTTACTCGGCGAACGAGCAGTACTTC.

The chain links TRBV11-2 to TRBJ2-1, with D tentatively TRBD2 (6 bases). Germline assignment: CDR1 SGHAT and CDR2 FQNNGV. V lost 1 base and J 3 bases, leaving 7 bases between the germline ends. The CDR3 has 14 amino acids. The CDR3 bases are TGTGCCAGCAGCTTAGGGGACTTCTACAATGAGCAGTTCTTC. It yields the protein CASSLGDFYNEQFF. Full variable domain (missing parts from reference TRBV11-2 and TRBJ2-1): EAGVAQSPRYKIIEKRQSVAFWCNPISGHATLYWYQQILGQGPKLLIQFQNNGVVDDSQLPKDRFSAERLKGVDSTLKIQPAKLEDSAVYLCASSLGDFYNEQFFGPGTRLTVL.

This clonotype has a handful of counts. V is TRBV12-3 or TRBV12-4 and J is TRBJ2-3, with no clear D. Trimming removed 7 bases from V and 8 bases from J, with 13 bases in between. CDR3 length equals 12 residues. CDR3 nucleotide sequence: TGTGCCAGCACTTCCGCGGCGACTACGCAGTATTTT. Its translation is CASTSAATTQYF.

This clonotype was detected ten times or more. The chain combines TRBV11-2 with TRBJ2-2; unclear D gene. The germline V and J ends were trimmed by 3 bases and 0 bases, with 8 bases remaining between them. The germline V gene encodes CDR1 SGHAT and CDR2 FQNNGV. There are 15 residues in the CDR3. CDR3 nucleotide sequence: TGTGCCAGCAGCTTTACACTCGCGAACACCGGGGAGCTGTTTTTT. Translation: CASSFTLANTGELFF.

The chain employs TRBV6-2 or TRBV6-3 and TRBJ2-1; perhaps D is TRBD1 or TRBD2 (7 bases each). V gave up 0 bases and J gave up 7 bases, with 19 bases separating them. The CDR3 totals 17 residues. In germline, CDR1 is MNHEY, CDR2 SVGEGT. The CDR3 DNA reads as TGTGCCAGCAGTTACTCGTTCCAGGGGGGGCCAAGGAATGAGCAGTTCTTC. Its protein is CASSYSFQGGPRNEQFF.

This clonotype was seen more than once but under ten times. The rearrangement links TRBV10-2 to TRBJ2-3, with no clear D. CDR1 and CDR2 from the germline V gene are WSHSY and SAAADI. Between the trimmed V and J ends, which lost 5 bases and 2 bases, there was a span of 11 bases. The CDR3 spans 14 residues. The CDR3 region is CASSPNTNTDTQYF. Here the CDR3 DNA reads TGCGCCAGCAGTCCAAACACGAACACAGATACGCAGTATTTT.

In its sample, this clonotype was seen a few times. The chain employs TRBV15 and TRBJ1-3; D ambiguous. The germline gives CDR1 LNHNV, CDR2 YYDKDF (reference sequence). V was clipped by 0 bases and J by 2 bases, with 8 bases between them. This CDR3 comprises 15 residues. CDR3 region: CATSRDKAAGNTIYF. DNA of the CDR3: TGTGCCACCAGCAGAGATAAGGCAGCTGGAAACACCATATATTTT.